This T cell receptor (beta chain) was identified in a study of blood T cell repertoires in COVID-19. Study-wide context: Both acute and convalescent COVID-19 samples were obtained from the United States, Italy and Spain. T cells, B-cell-depleted T cells, or PBMCs provided the cDNA or gDNA that served as material.

Seattle patients were enrolled during active infection and followed longitudinally. Measured with immunoSEQ multiplex PCR; TCRdb has only the in-frame clones, and not every one. The sample lists 85,000 to 120,000 clones, around 90% occurring once. The CDR3 spans 14 residues. Unmatched junction bases numbered 5, after V lost 5 bases and J lost 5 bases. CDR1 is LNHDA and CDR2 is SQIVND in the germline V gene (reference sequence). The TCR comes from a woman aged 45-65 years with COVID-19, enrolled during active disease. V is TRBV19 and J is TRBJ1-1; TRBD1 aligns across 10 bases. The sample comprised peripheral blood. The CDR3 nucleotides are TGTGCCAGTAGTTGGACAGGGGGACAGACTGAAGCTTTCTTT. It encodes CASSWTGGQTEAFF. Supplemented by reference TRBV19 and TRBJ1-1, the full variable domain reads DGGITQSPKYLFRKEGQNVTLSCEQNLNHDAMYWYRQDPGQGLRLIYYSQIVNDFQKGDIAEGYSVSREKKESFPLTVTSAQKNPTAFYLCASSWTGGQTEAFFGQGTRLTVV.